Below, 27 T cell receptor beta chains from the same sample are listed, as sequenced in a study of shared clonotypes between healthy human individuals. The naive CD8 population came from CD45RO-negative cells selected for CCR7, without terminally differentiated effector memory CD45RA+ cells. Clones were read by immunoSEQ multiplex PCR, and TCRdb kept only the in-frame ones, dropping some. The sample contains approximately 2,000,000 clones, 85% to 95% of which appear only once. Material for sequencing was naive CD8+ T cells from PBMCs. These TCRs come from a man younger than 35 in good health. Some clones in this sample may be carry-over from other donors' samples.

Written as DNA, the CDR3 is TGTGCCAGCGGGACACCTTACAATGAGCAGTTCTTC. Its protein product is CASGTPYNEQFF. The V gene is TRBV6-1, the J gene TRBJ2-1; a possible D gene is TRBD1 (6 bases). Per the germline V gene, CDR1 is MNHNS and CDR2 is SASEGT. V was trimmed by 8 bases and J by 4 bases, leaving 9 bases between them. The CDR3 loop spans 12 amino acids.

V gene TRBV9 combines with J gene TRBJ2-3; TRBD2 might be the D (6 bases). The germline V gene has CDR1 SGDLS and CDR2 YYNGEE. The CDR3 has 17 amino acids. V lost 0 bases and J 3 bases, leaving 17 bases between the germline ends. The CDR3 loop reads CASSVDTYGGGTDTQYF. As DNA, the CDR3 is TGTGCCAGCAGCGTAGACACGTACGGAGGAGGGACAGATACGCAGTATTTT.

The rearrangement links TRBV4-3 to TRBJ2-2; 7 bases are shared with TRBD1. V trimming: 2 bases; J trimming: 7 bases; junction bases outside the gene matches: 16. The CDR3 runs 18 residues. CDR1 and CDR2 from the germline V gene are LGHNA and YSLEER. The CDR3: CASSQIGIRSRGNGELFF. The CDR3 DNA is TGCGCCAGCAGCCAAATCGGAATCAGGTCCAGGGGGAACGGGGAGCTGTTTTTT.

For this clone: At one end the junction does not follow the germline gene, possibly because of a read error. V and J are TRBV13 and TRBJ1-2; D is perhaps TRBD1 (5 bases). Germline V gene lookup returns CDR1 PRHDT and CDR2 FYEKMQ (reference sequence). The CDR3 has 16 amino acids. CDR3 protein: CASSPKRDRHNDGYTF. For the CDR3, the DNA is TGTGCCAGCAGCCCGAAACGGGACCGGCATAACGATGGCTACACCTTC.

This chain links TRBV5-1 with TRBJ1-1; D not resolved. The V gene's germline CDR1 is SGHRS and CDR2 YFSETQ. CDR3 length: 14 residues. V was clipped by 4 bases and J by 1 base, with 11 bases between them. In nucleotides, the CDR3 is TGCGCCAGCAGCCTCGCGACATCGAACACTGAAGCTTTCTTT. Its translation is CASSLATSNTEAFF.

The rearrangement uses TRBV9 and TRBJ2-7; 8 nucleotides line up with TRBD2. Germline trimming cut 4 bases from V and 6 bases from J; bases unmatched to any gene: 18. CDR3 size: 17 residues. CDR1 SGDLS and CDR2 YYNGEE come from the germline V gene. CDR3 coding DNA: TGTGCCAGCAGCCCCCGTGGGGCGGGAGGTTTAGTTCTCGAGCAGTACTTC. Amino acids: CASSPRGAGGLVLEQYF.

This CDR3 is CASSDTLTDTQYF. As DNA, the CDR3 is TGTGCCAGCAGTGATACCCTAACAGATACGCAGTATTTT. The rearrangement joins TRBV6-1 to TRBJ2-3; D remains unclear. The V end lost 3 bases, the J end lost 3 bases, and 7 bases lay between the germline ends. CDR1 and CDR2 (germline): MNHNS, SASEGT. The CDR3 consists of 13 residues.

The chain recombines TRBV19 with TRBJ1-1, with 7 bases that match TRBD1. Germline-derived CDR1 and CDR2 are LNHDA and SQIVND (reference sequence). Losses at the gene ends were 5 bases for V and 2 bases for J; bases not matched to a gene: 8. This CDR3 contains 15 residues. CDR3 sequence: CASSPTGTANTEAFF. In DNA form, the CDR3 reads TGTGCCAGTAGTCCGACCGGGACAGCTAACACTGAAGCTTTCTTT.

The J gene is TRBJ1-3, the V gene TRBV5-6; unclear D gene. CDR1 SGHDT and CDR2 YYEEEE come from the germline V gene. The germline V and J ends were trimmed by 0 bases and 0 bases, with 7 bases remaining between them. This CDR3 has 15 amino acids. The CDR3 sequence: CASSLGVVSGNTIYF. The CDR3 nucleotides read TGTGCCAGCAGCTTGGGGGTTGTCTCTGGAAACACCATATATTTT.

The V gene is TRBV11-3, the J gene TRBJ2-1, with D perhaps matching TRBD2 (6 bases). The V end lost 4 bases, the J end lost 3 bases, and 13 bases lay between the germline ends. From germline, CDR1 is SGHNT and CDR2 YENEEA. This CDR3 has 15 amino acids. The CDR3 DNA is TGTGCCAGCAGCTCCTCTAGAGCGGGCTACAATGAGCAGTTCTTC. Its protein is CASSSSRAGYNEQFF.

The chain carries TRBV28 and TRBJ1-4; D is ambiguous. This CDR3 is 11 amino acids long. Germline V gives CDR1 MDHEN, CDR2 SYDVKM. The germline V and J ends were trimmed by 2 bases and 8 bases, with 3 bases remaining between them. The CDR3 loop is CASSLVEKLFF. CDR3 nucleotide sequence: TGTGCCAGCAGTTTAGTCGAAAAACTGTTTTTT. Drawing the rest from reference TRBV28 and TRBJ1-4, the complete variable domain is DVKVTQSSRYLVKRTGEKVFLECVQDMDHENMFWYRQDPGLGLRLIYFSYDVKMKEKGDIPEGYSVSREKKERFSLILESASTNQTSMYLCASSLVEKLFFGSGTQLSVL.

For this clone: This sample includes further DNA sequences coding for the same CDR3. The genes are TRBV9 and TRBJ2-1; D gene ambiguous. This CDR3 region has 13 residues. The V and J ends lost 0 bases and 6 bases respectively, with 7 bases between them. Germline V lookup: CDR1 SGDLS, CDR2 YYNGEE. CDR3 sequence: CASSVVGPNEQFF. DNA of the CDR3: TGTGCCAGCAGCGTAGTAGGTCCCAATGAGCAGTTCTTC. Full variable domain (missing parts from reference TRBV9 and TRBJ2-1): DSGVTQTPKHLITATGQRVTLRCSPRSGDLSVYWYQQSLDQGLQFLIQYYNGEERAKGNILERFSAQQFPDLHSELNLSSLELGDSALYFCASSVVGPNEQFFGPGTRLTVL.

J is TRBJ1-1 and V is TRBV2; D ambiguous. The germline gives CDR1 SNHLY, CDR2 FYNNEI. The germline V and J ends were trimmed by 3 bases and 1 base, with 9 bases remaining between them. CDR3 length: 14 residues. CDR3 loop: CASSEGYRNTEAFF. The CDR3, as DNA: TGTGCCAGCAGTGAGGGGTATCGGAACACTGAAGCTTTCTTT.

The chain carries TRBV4-3 and TRBJ2-1, with 8 nucleotides matching TRBD2. Trimming removed 1 base from V and 0 bases from J; junction bases left unmatched: 8. The length of the CDR3 is 18 residues. Per germline, CDR1 LGHNA and CDR2 YSLEER. CDR3: CASSQVASGRSSYNEQFF. CDR3 coding DNA: TGCGCCAGCAGCCAAGTGGCTAGCGGGCGCTCCTCCTACAATGAGCAGTTCTTC.

Regarding this clone: This CDR3 is also generated by other DNA sequences in the sample. This chain joins TRBV19 and TRBJ2-7; D is unresolved. V lost 0 bases, J lost 7 bases, and 7 bases lay in between. The CDR3 is 12 residues long. Germline V gene sequence: CDR1 LNHDA, CDR2 SQIVND (reference sequence). This CDR3 reads CASSIDAGEQYF. The CDR3 DNA sequence: TGTGCCAGTAGTATAGATGCCGGAGAGCAGTACTTC.

Concerning this clone: In the same sample, other DNA sequences code for this CDR3. The V and J genes are TRBV28 and TRBJ2-7; 8 nucleotides agree with TRBD1. The CDR3 is 14 amino acids. V trimming: 7 bases; J trimming: 0 bases; junction bases outside the gene matches: 5. Germline CDR1 MDHEN, CDR2 SYDVKM. CDR3 region: CASTRTGSSYEQYF. CDR3 coding DNA: TGTGCCAGCACCCGGACAGGGAGCTCCTACGAGCAGTACTTC.

V gene TRBV10-3 combines with J gene TRBJ2-2; D is undetermined. In germline, CDR1 is ENHRY, CDR2 SYGVKD. Trimming pared 0 bases from V and 4 bases from J, leaving 6 bases between. CDR3 length: 14 residues. In DNA form, the CDR3 reads TGTGCCATCAGTGAGTCGACCTCCACCGGGGAGCTGTTTTTT. Protein sequence: CAISESTSTGELFF.

The V gene is TRBV7-8, the J gene TRBJ2-5; a possible D gene is TRBD1 (5 bases). Germline V lookup: CDR1 SGHVS, CDR2 FQNEAQ. This CDR3 has 15 amino acids. Trimming cost V 2 bases and J 5 bases, with 15 bases left between them. CDR3 loop: CASSLLRTYGETQYF. In nucleotides, the CDR3 is TGTGCCAGCAGCTTACTAAGGACATACGGGGAGACCCAGTACTTC.

The chain carries TRBV20-1 and TRBJ2-5; D call uncertain. Deletions cut 5 bases from V and 5 bases from J, with 9 bases between. The CDR3 runs to 11 residues. Germline CDR1 is DFQATT and CDR2 is SNEGSKA (reference sequence). The CDR3 loop is CSAPFWETQYF. In nucleotides, the CDR3 is TGCAGTGCTCCGTTCTGGGAGACCCAGTACTTC.

Regarding this clone: The sample carries other DNA sequences with the same CDR3. The chain recombines TRBV7-2 with TRBJ2-5; D is uncertain. Looked up from germline, CDR1 is SGHTA and CDR2 is FQGNSA. V shed 5 bases and J shed 5 bases, with 9 bases lying between them. The CDR3 sequence is 12 residues long. CDR3 loop: CASSLLRETQYF. The CDR3 DNA follows: TGTGCCAGCAGCCTACTAAGGGAGACCCAGTACTTC.

About this clone: This sample includes further DNA sequences coding for the same CDR3. V and J are TRBV27 and TRBJ1-1; D is perhaps TRBD1 (5 bases). CDR3 length: 14 amino acids. CDR1 is MNHEY, CDR2 SMNVEV, per germline (reference sequence). Trimming shortened V by 6 bases and J by 0 bases, and 11 bases separated the two germline ends. CDR3: CASSLQGLNTEAFF. The CDR3 DNA is TGTGCCAGCAGCCTCCAGGGATTGAACACTGAAGCTTTCTTT.

The chain recombines TRBV27 with TRBJ1-2; D may be TRBD1 (5 bases). V gave up 6 bases and J gave up 7 bases, with 18 bases separating them. The CDR3 covers 14 residues. Looked up from germline, CDR1 is MNHEY and CDR2 is SMNVEV (reference sequence). CDR3 coding DNA: TGTGCCAGCAGCCCCCGTGAGGGGAAGTTTGGCTACACCTTC. Its translation is CASSPREGKFGYTF.

This sequence joins TRBV11-2 and TRBJ2-7, with 10 bases aligning to TRBD1. The CDR3 contains 15 residues. Germline V gives CDR1 SGHAT, CDR2 FQNNGV. Trimming cost V 1 base and J 3 bases; bases outside gene matches: 3. The DNA for the CDR3 is TGTGCCAGCAGCTTAGTCGGGACAGGGGACTACGAGCAGTACTTC. As protein: CASSLVGTGDYEQYF.

The DNA of the CDR3 is TGCGCCAGCATGGTGTTCCAGGGTCGTTCCGATACGCAGTATTTT. Its protein is CASMVFQGRSDTQYF. The gene calls are TRBV5-1 and TRBJ2-3, with D possibly TRBD1 on 5 matching bases. The CDR3 runs 15 residues. V lost 6 bases, J lost 6 bases, and 20 bases lay in between. Looked up from germline, CDR1 is SGHRS and CDR2 is YFSETQ.

The chain links TRBV28 to TRBJ2-7; TRBD2 matches 7 bases. The CDR3 spans 14 residues. The V gene's germline CDR1 is MDHEN and CDR2 SYDVKM. After removal of 3 bases from V and 4 bases from J, the junction contained 6 bases not matched to a gene. The CDR3 DNA reads as TGTGCCAGCAGTTTTGGGAGGGAGGATTACGAGCAGTACTTC. Translated: CASSFGREDYEQYF.

The rearrangement links TRBV19 to TRBJ2-7; TRBD1 might be the D (6 bases). The V gene lost 4 bases and the J gene lost 5 bases, with 18 bases spanning the gap. The CDR3 loop spans 15 amino acids. Germline V CDR1 and CDR2: LNHDA, SQIVND (reference sequence). The CDR3 DNA is TGTGCCAGTAGTACCCGGGACACTCATAGGGACGAGCAGTACTTC. It encodes CASSTRDTHRDEQYF.

The chain employs TRBV4-1 and TRBJ2-3; D is unresolved. The germline V gene encodes CDR1 MGHRA and CDR2 YSYEKL. The CDR3 extends over 16 amino acids. The germline V and J ends were trimmed by 1 base and 3 bases, with 14 bases remaining between them. The CDR3 loop is CASSQGNLGSTDTQYF. The CDR3 nucleotides read TGCGCCAGCAGCCAAGGCAACCTGGGTTCAACAGATACGCAGTATTTT.